This T cell receptor (beta chain) originates from a study of T cell repertoires in ileal Crohn's disease. Time point here: neoterminal ileum biopsy at postoperative endoscopy, about 6 months after surgery. The protocol was immunoSEQ multiplex PCR, while the TCRdb copy is restricted to in-frame clones and leaves out a portion. This table holds about 13,000 clones, roughly 80% found once. Points on this clone: Other DNA sequences within the sample encode an identical CDR3.

Sequenced input: ileal tissue. The TCR was taken from an adult with Crohn's disease.

The CDR3 reads CASSPRQGDTQYF. The CDR3 bases are TGCGCCAGCAGCCCACGTCAGGGAGATACGCAGTATTTT. V usage is TRBV4-3 and J usage is TRBJ2-3, with D possibly matching TRBD1 (5 bases). The CDR3 runs 13 residues. Germline V gene data show CDR1 as LGHNA and CDR2 as YSLEER. Trimming took 4 bases from V and 5 from J, leaving 10 bases between them.